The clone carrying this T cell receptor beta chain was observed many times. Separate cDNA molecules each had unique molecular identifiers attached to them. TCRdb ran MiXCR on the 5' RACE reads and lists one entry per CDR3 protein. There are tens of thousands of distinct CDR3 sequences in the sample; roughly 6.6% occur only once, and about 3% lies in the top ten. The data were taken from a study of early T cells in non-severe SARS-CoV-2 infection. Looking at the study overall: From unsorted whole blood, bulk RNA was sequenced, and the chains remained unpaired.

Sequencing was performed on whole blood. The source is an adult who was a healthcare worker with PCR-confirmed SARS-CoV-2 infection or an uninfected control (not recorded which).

The CDR3 DNA sequence: TGTGCCAGCAGTTCCCTTAGCGTCAACTCCTACAATGAGCAGTTCTTC. Protein: CASSSLSVNSYNEQFF. The gene calls are TRBV28 and TRBJ2-1; D is possibly TRBD2 (5 bases). The CDR3 loop spans 16 amino acids. Germline V gene data show CDR1 as MDHEN and CDR2 as SYDVKM. Between the trimmed V and J ends, which lost 4 bases and 0 bases, there was a span of 13 bases.